The clone carrying this TCR beta chain was recorded a few times. As yet, its antigen is unknown. As it was prepared, the TCRbeta library received unique molecular identifiers. Each CDR3 protein is one row after TCRdb ran MiXCR on the PCR reads. This sample has about 580,000 distinct CDR3 sequences, with roughly 27% found just once. These data are taken from a study of T-cell reconstitution after alpha-beta-depleted transplantation in children. Whole-study findings and limits: T-cell counts and diversity at one year post-transplant came mainly from newly produced T cells. There were reportedly several hundred expanded graft clones from which alpha-beta T cells came about two months after transplant. At day 60, the high TCRbeta diversity found in some patients originated from recipient T cells and thymic progenitors that had survived.

With 10 bases removed from V and 1 base from J, the gap between germline ends came to 10 bases. The CDR3 is made up of 13 amino acids. Germline-derived CDR1 and CDR2 are MDHEN and SYDVKM. Material: PBMCs, obtained before TCRalphabeta/CD19-depleted stem cell transplant. The chain couples TRBV28 to TRBJ2-2; D ambiguous. This receptor was taken from a boy under two years old with Wiskott-Aldrich syndrome, due to receive a stem cell transplant. CDR3 DNA: TGTGCCACCCGGTGCGGGAACACCGGGGAGCTGTTTTTT. This sequence encodes CATRCGNTGELFF.